Below, 20 T cell receptor beta chains from the same sample are listed, as sequenced in a study of blood T cells in healthy people across ages. Alongside a J-beta primer mix, a sample-barcoded 5' primer served in a second PCR lasting about 7 to 11 cycles. TCRdb reprocessed the 5' RACE reads via MiXCR and lists one record per CDR3 protein. Here the sample spans about 1.6 million distinct CDR3 sequences, roughly 32% being singletons. Sequencing was done on a sample of blood. These receptors all stem from a woman aged 30 to 39 in good health.

This clonotype was counted only a few times. One end of the junction varies from germline; a read error may be responsible. This chain joins TRBV2 and TRBJ2-3; 12 bases agree with TRBD2. Germline V CDR1 and CDR2: SNHLY, FYNNEI. The CDR3 has 16 amino acids. The CDR3 DNA sequence: TGTGCCAGCAGTCTAGCGGGAGGGCGCAGGGCAGATGCGCAGTATTTT. Residues: CASSLAGGRRADAQYF. Using reference TRBV2 and TRBJ2-3 for the parts outside the CDR3, the full variable domain is EPEVTQTPSHQVTQMGQEVILRCVPISNHLYFYWYRQILGQKVEFLVSFYNNEISEKSEIFDDQFSVERPDGSNFTLKIRSTKLEDSAMYFCASSLAGGRRADAQYFGPGTRLTVL.

This clonotype was recorded at least ten times. The J gene is TRBJ1-1, the V gene TRBV9, with no clear D. The CDR3 consists of 13 residues. CDR1 and CDR2 from the germline V gene are SGDLS and YYNGEE. With 1 base removed from V and 0 bases from J, the gap between germline ends came to 4 bases. The CDR3 loop is CASSVTVNTEAFF. In DNA, the CDR3 is TGTGCCAGCAGCGTAACGGTGAACACTGAAGCTTTCTTT.

This clonotype was detected only a few times. The chain links TRBV5-1 to TRBJ1-2; 7 bases are shared with TRBD1. After removal of 2 bases from V and 6 bases from J, the junction contained 10 bases not matched to a gene. CDR1 and CDR2 (germline): SGHRS, YFSETQ. The length of the CDR3 is 15 residues. DNA of the CDR3: TGCGCCAGCAGCTTAAGGGGGCAGAAGGAAGATGGCTACACCTTC. It is translated as CASSLRGQKEDGYTF.

A note on this clonotype: This may be a read error: a much more frequent sequence differs by one nucleotide. The V gene is TRBV29-1, the J gene TRBJ2-1; TRBD2 is a possible D gene (5 bases). CDR3 length: 15 amino acids. Between the trimmed V and J ends, which lost 1 base and 10 bases, there was a span of 20 bases. The V gene's germline CDR1 is SQVTM and CDR2 ANQGSEA. CDR3 DNA: TGCAGCGTTGAAGCGTCTAGCAACACCGACTACGAGCAGTTCTTC. Encoded protein: CSVEASSNTDYEQFF.

A single count supports this clonotype. A much more abundant neighbour one base away suggests this may be a read error. The chain recombines TRBV7-2 with TRBJ2-3, with TRBD1 matching over 10 bases. The CDR3 contains 15 residues. The ends lost 2 bases at V and 3 bases at J; junction bases unmatched: 2. CDR1 SGHTA and CDR2 FQGNSA come from the germline V gene. The CDR3 DNA sequence: TGTGCCAGCAGCTTATGGGGACAGGGGACAGATACGCAGTATTTT. Encoded protein: CASSLWGQGTDTQYF.

This chain uses TRBV7-2 with TRBJ2-4; no clear D. This CDR3 region has 12 residues. The V end lost 2 bases, the J end lost 8 bases, and 7 bases lay between the germline ends. Germline lookup yields CDR1 SGHTA and CDR2 FQGNSA. CDR3 residues: CASSLFQDIQYF. The CDR3 DNA reads TGTGCCAGCAGCTTATTCCAGGACATTCAGTACTTC.

This clonotype was recorded at least ten times. The chain carries TRBV29-1 and TRBJ2-5; tentatively, D is TRBD1 or TRBD2 (6 bases each). The CDR3 runs 12 residues. CDR1 and CDR2 from the germline V gene are SQVTM and ANQGSEA. V gave up 7 bases and J gave up 2 bases, with 11 bases separating them. The chain's CDR3 is CSAKGGQETQYF. The DNA for the CDR3 is TGCAGCGCCAAAGGGGGGCAAGAGACCCAGTACTTC.

V usage is TRBV18 and J usage is TRBJ2-6, with D tentatively TRBD2 (6 bases). This CDR3 has 14 residues. CDR1 and CDR2 from the germline V gene are KGHSH and LQKENI. Trimming removed 2 bases at V and 9 bases at J, with 11 bases between. CDR3 bases: TGTGCCAGCTCACCAGGGAGGAAAGGCAACGTCCTGACTTTC. It is translated as CASSPGRKGNVLTF.

V gene TRBV2 combines with J gene TRBJ2-5, with 8 positions matching TRBD2. Germline V CDR1 and CDR2: SNHLY, FYNNEI. Trimming removed 3 bases from V and 4 bases from J; junction bases left unmatched: 10. The CDR3 length is 16 residues. CDR3 loop: CASSDARRGVPETQYF. CDR3 DNA sequence: TGTGCCAGCAGTGACGCCCGGCGGGGGGTCCCAGAGACCCAGTACTTC.

This clonotype has only a few counts. The CDR3 loop reads CASMRQEAFF. The CDR3 DNA sequence: TGTGCCAGCATGAGACAAGAAGCTTTCTTT. This chain uses TRBV6-1 with TRBJ1-1; no reliable D call. The CDR3 consists of 10 residues. Trimming removed 7 bases at V and 8 bases at J, with 8 bases between. From germline, CDR1 is MNHNS and CDR2 SASEGT.

There are a few counts of this clonotype. This rearrangement joins TRBV5-1 to TRBJ2-5, with TRBD2 matching over 9 bases. The CDR3 loop spans 16 amino acids. Germline lookup yields CDR1 SGHRS and CDR2 YFSETQ. Unmatched junction bases numbered 6, after V lost 2 bases and J lost 1 base. Written as DNA, the CDR3 is TGCGCCAGCAGCTTTTCTCTAGCGGGGATCCAAGAGACCCAGTACTTC. Protein product: CASSFSLAGIQETQYF.

This clonotype turned up a few times. The V gene is TRBV27, the J gene TRBJ1-6; D not resolved. There are 13 residues in the CDR3. V lost 2 bases and J lost 7, with 6 bases in between. Germline loops: CDR1 MNHEY, CDR2 SMNVEV (reference sequence). As DNA, the CDR3 is TGTGCCAGCAGTTTAAATCCGAATTCACCCCTCCACTTT. This sequence encodes CASSLNPNSPLHF.

This clonotype was picked up a small number of times. The genes are TRBV20-1 and TRBJ2-1; 10 bases match TRBD1. The CDR3 covers 15 residues. The J segment lost 9 bases and the V segment lost 1 base, leaving 9 bases of the junction unmatched. Germline values: CDR1 DFQATT, CDR2 SNEGSKA (reference sequence). The CDR3 reads CSARALGQGGSEQFF. In DNA form, the CDR3 reads TGCAGTGCTAGAGCTCTCGGACAGGGGGGAAGTGAGCAGTTCTTC.

About this clonotype: The junction differs from germline at one of its ends, possibly a read error. V is TRBV2 and J is TRBJ2-1, with D tentatively TRBD1 (6 bases). The length of the CDR3 is 14 residues. Per germline, CDR1 SNHLY and CDR2 FYNNEI. The DNA for the CDR3 is TGTGCCAGCAGTGAAAGGTATCAGGGGTTCGAGCAGGTCTTC. It is translated as CASSERYQGFEQVF.

This chain uses TRBV2 with TRBJ2-1; D is unclear. The CDR3 has 15 amino acids. Trimming shortened V by 8 bases and J by 6 bases, and 20 bases separated the two germline ends. Germline CDR1 reads SNHLY; CDR2 reads FYNNEI. The CDR3 region is CASLLGASQLNEQFF. The CDR3 DNA reads as TGTGCCAGCCTCCTAGGAGCGTCTCAGCTCAATGAGCAGTTCTTC. The complete variable domain, with remaining parts taken from reference TRBV2 and TRBJ2-1, reads EPEVTQTPSHQVTQMGQEVILRCVPISNHLYFYWYRQILGQKVEFLVSFYNNEISEKSEIFDDQFSVERPDGSNFTLKIRSTKLEDSAMYFCASLLGASQLNEQFFGPGTRLTVL.

This clonotype was recorded a few times. J is TRBJ1-5 and V is TRBV7-6, with TRBD1 matching 7 bases. This CDR3 region has 19 residues. CDR1 and CDR2 (germline): SGHVS, FNYEAQ. V shed 3 bases, J shed 2 bases, and the junction held 16 bases outside the gene matches. The CDR3 loop is CASSFRGDRAPFGNQPQHF. The CDR3 bases are TGTGCCAGCAGCTTTAGAGGGGACAGAGCGCCTTTTGGCAATCAGCCCCAGCATTTT.

This clonotype has ten or more counts. The chain employs TRBV20-1 and TRBJ2-7, with a possible D match to TRBD1 (6 bases). The CDR3 spans 13 residues. Germline CDR1 is DFQATT and CDR2 is SNEGSKA (reference sequence). The V gene lost 6 bases and the J gene lost 0 bases, with 12 bases spanning the gap. CDR3 sequence: CSAPPRGSYEQYF. As DNA, the CDR3 is TGCAGTGCCCCCCCCAGGGGCTCCTACGAGCAGTACTTC.

This clonotype was picked up a small number of times. The rearrangement uses TRBV28 and TRBJ2-3; D gene uncertain. The CDR3 length is 16 residues. Trimming left V 5 bases short and J 1 base short, with 16 bases between. Germline V CDR1 and CDR2: MDHEN, SYDVKM. The CDR3 DNA reads as TGTGCCAGCAGTGCCTTAACGGCGACTGGCACAGATACGCAGTATTTT. Translating gives CASSALTATGTDTQYF.

This clonotype was recorded many times. This chain connects TRBV7-9 to TRBJ2-7; no clear D. Germline V CDR1 and CDR2: SEHNR, FQNEAQ (reference sequence). V shed 1 base and J shed 6 bases, with 7 bases lying between them. This CDR3 is built from 12 residues. DNA for the CDR3: TGTGCCAGCAGCTTAGGTGGGCGCGAGCAGTACTTC. Amino acids: CASSLGGREQYF.

The sample holds many counts of this clonotype. CDR3 nucleotide sequence: TGCAGCGTCCGGACAGGGGGAGAGACCCAGTACTTC. Translation: CSVRTGGETQYF. The genes are TRBV29-1 and TRBJ2-5; 10 positions agree with TRBD1. CDR1 SQVTM and CDR2 ANQGSEA come from the germline V gene. The V gene end was trimmed by 6 bases and the J gene end by 4 bases; junction bases not matched to a gene: 2. This CDR3 comprises 12 residues.